The clone carrying this TCR beta chain is identified as medium-sized (0.01 to 0.1%) from frequency. Its antigen is unidentified. TRB rearrangements were amplified by touch-down multiplex PCR with mixed TRB-A/B primers. TCRdb reprocessed the multiplex PCR reads, with one entry per CDR3 protein and no DNA. The table for this sample gives 3,500 to 4,500 distinct CDR3 sequences. TRB amplification used around 260 ng of peripheral blood genomic DNA. The source of the sample is a study of T cell clusters in autoimmune cytopenias. Notes on the study in general: Comparing secondary cytopenia with chronic lymphocytic leukemia showed no cluster-lack signature, apparently masked by lymphoma repertoire.

The length of the CDR3 is 15 residues. Germline V CDR1 and CDR2: MNHEY, SVGAGI. Separately, the same data were catalogued under a study of T cell repertoires in aging, cancer and after chemotherapy. That work adds: Six age groups, ranging from 30 or younger to 70 or older, included the donors. Healthy donor repertoires were recorded over several months to years and showed clear clonal overlap. Compared with age-matched healthy donors, untreated hematological or solid cancer patients showed higher blood TCR clonality.

The receptor was isolated from a human donor in good health. What was sequenced was peripheral blood. The chain uses TRBV6-5 and TRBJ2-7; TCRdb outputs TRBD2, but without DNA this stays unchecked. The chain's CDR3 is CASSPRTSGGYEQYF.